The next 21 T cell receptor beta chains were all read from a single sample in a study of HIV-infected patients and healthy controls. Reverse transcription used roughly 450 ng RNA and constant-region primers for alpha and beta. Alpha and beta chain libraries were made separately by chain-specific third strand synthesis with multiplexing indices. TCRdb reprocessed the 5' RACE reads with MiXCR, giving one entry per CDR3 protein. The table includes about 9,600 distinct CDR3 sequences, roughly 7.7% detected once. The repertoire came from unfractionated whole blood and reflected all unsorted peripheral T cells. The sample was blood, taken before antiretroviral therapy. The receptor set was obtained from an adult with HIV infection.

Many counts were recorded for this clonotype. This chain uses TRBV6-5 with TRBJ1-3, with a possible D match to TRBD1 (6 bases). V lost 6 bases, J lost 2 bases, and 14 bases lay in between. The CDR3 has 15 amino acids. CDR1 is MNHEY, CDR2 SVGAGI, per germline. The CDR3: CASSLGGTTGNTIYF. The CDR3 DNA reads as TGTGCCAGCAGCCTAGGGGGGACTACTGGAAACACCATATATTTT.

This clonotype was recorded many times. The chain links TRBV4-3 to TRBJ2-7, with 9 bases that match TRBD2. Germline V lookup: CDR1 LGHNA, CDR2 YSLEER. V lost 0 bases and J lost 4; bases outside the gene matches: 7. This CDR3 has 16 residues. CDR3 nucleotide sequence: TGCGCCAGCAGCCAAGATCTAGGACTAGCGAAGTACGAGCAGTACTTC. Protein product: CASSQDLGLAKYEQYF.

This clonotype was seen at least ten times. The rearrangement joins TRBV7-9 to TRBJ1-1; D gene uncertain. Trimming took off 6 bases at V and 7 bases at J, with 12 bases between the two ends. Looked up from germline, CDR1 is SEHNR and CDR2 is FQNEAQ (reference sequence). CDR3 length: 12 amino acids. CDR3 nucleotide sequence: TGTGCCAGCAGTCCCGAAGGGCTTGAAGCTTTCTTT. Translated: CASSPEGLEAFF.

This clonotype came up many times. The chain uses TRBV20-1 and TRBJ1-2; D might be TRBD1 (6 bases). Per the germline V gene, CDR1 is DFQATT and CDR2 is SNEGSKA (reference sequence). This CDR3 is built from 13 residues. The V and J ends lost 5 bases and 4 bases respectively, with 14 bases between them. In nucleotides, the CDR3 is TGCAGTGCTTATTCGGGACACCTCTATGGCTACACCTTC. Amino acids: CSAYSGHLYGYTF.

This clonotype was seen ten or more times. The V gene is TRBV6-2 or TRBV6-3, the J gene TRBJ2-7; no clear D. CDR1 MNHEY and CDR2 SVGEGT come from the germline V gene. V lost 2 bases, J lost 2 bases, and 7 bases lay in between. The CDR3 is 13 amino acids. The CDR3 DNA is TGTGCCAGCAGTTACGGCAGTACCTACGAGCAGTACTTC. Protein sequence: CASSYGSTYEQYF.

This clonotype was found many times. The rearrangement joins TRBV4-2 to TRBJ1-1; no clear D gene. Trimming removed 3 bases from V and 5 bases from J, with 16 bases in between. The germline V gene encodes CDR1 LGHNA and CDR2 YNFKEQ. The CDR3 is 15 residues long. CDR3 protein: CASSQVGPAATEAFF. Here the CDR3 DNA reads TGTGCCAGCAGCCAGGTGGGTCCGGCGGCGACTGAAGCTTTCTTT.

There are many counts of this clonotype. The gene calls are TRBV11-2 and TRBJ1-2; TRBD1 aligns across 7 bases. V was pared by 3 bases and J by 4 bases, with 8 bases of the junction left unmatched. This CDR3 is 15 amino acids long. Per the germline V gene, CDR1 is SGHAT and CDR2 is FQNNGV. CDR3 DNA sequence: TGTGCCAGCAGCTTTTCGGACAGGATCATCTATGGCTACACCTTC. It encodes CASSFSDRIIYGYTF.

This clonotype has just a few counts. V and J are TRBV5-8 and TRBJ2-7; 7 positions match TRBD1. The germline V gene encodes CDR1 SGHTS and CDR2 YDEGEE. This CDR3 is 16 amino acids long. With 4 bases clipped from V and 3 bases from J, the junction kept 13 bases outside the gene matches. The CDR3 region has the DNA TGTGCCAGCAGCCGTCCCCGGGACAGCGACTTCTACGAGCAGTACTTC. This encodes CASSRPRDSDFYEQYF.

The chain carries TRBV10-3 and TRBJ2-1; 7 nucleotides match TRBD2. Losses at the gene ends were 7 bases for V and 7 bases for J; bases not matched to a gene: 7. The CDR3 totals 13 residues. Looked up from germline, CDR1 is ENHRY and CDR2 is SYGVKD. The CDR3 protein is CAITGGRMNEQFF. The CDR3 DNA sequence: TGTGCCATCACCGGGGGGAGAATGAATGAGCAGTTCTTC.

CDR3 in amino acids: CASSIGQGGYGYTF. The CDR3 DNA is TGTGCCAGCAGCATAGGACAGGGGGGGTATGGCTACACCTTC. This sequence joins TRBV2 and TRBJ1-2; 10 bases align to TRBD1. V was pared by 6 bases and J by 5 bases, with 6 bases of the junction left unmatched. CDR1 SNHLY and CDR2 FYNNEI come from the germline V gene. This CDR3 is built from 14 residues.

This clonotype was recorded a few times. This rearrangement joins TRBV7-2 to TRBJ2-5, with a possible D match to TRBD2 (5 bases). This CDR3 has 13 residues. V was trimmed by 3 bases and J by 2 bases, leaving 7 bases between them. CDR1 and CDR2 (germline): SGHTA, FQGNSA. The CDR3 here is CASSFKRQETQYF. CDR3 nucleotides: TGTGCCAGCAGCTTCAAGCGGCAAGAGACCCAGTACTTC.

This clonotype was picked up many times. The J gene is TRBJ2-7, the V gene TRBV3-1, with D uncertain. Looked up from germline, CDR1 is LGHDT and CDR2 is YNNKEL (reference sequence). The CDR3 totals 14 residues. The V gene lost 0 bases and the J gene lost 5 bases, with 11 bases spanning the gap. This chain's CDR3 is CASSQDFGQDEQYF. The CDR3 DNA is TGTGCCAGCAGCCAAGATTTCGGGCAGGACGAGCAGTACTTC.

The chain is built from TRBV19 and TRBJ1-1, with a weak D call TRBD1 (5 bases). The CDR3 is made up of 15 amino acids. Trimming stripped 7 bases from V and 7 bases from J, with 22 bases between. Germline CDR1 LNHDA, CDR2 SQIVND (reference sequence). This chain's CDR3 is CASNPRSAGHLEAFF. The CDR3 nucleotides read TGTGCCAGTAATCCACGATCGGCAGGGCACCTTGAAGCTTTCTTT. Complete variable domain (other parts from reference TRBV19 and TRBJ1-1): DGGITQSPKYLFRKEGQNVTLSCEQNLNHDAMYWYRQDPGQGLRLIYYSQIVNDFQKGDIAEGYSVSREKKESFPLTVTSAQKNPTAFYLCASNPRSAGHLEAFFGQGTRLTVV.

This clonotype appeared a few times. The chain carries TRBV7-8 and TRBJ2-7, with D uncertain. The V end was cut by 5 bases, the J end by 0 bases, with 14 bases between. Looked up from germline, CDR1 is SGHVS and CDR2 is FQNEAQ. The CDR3 contains 15 residues. CDR3 coding DNA: TGTGCCAGCAGCCCCTATCAAGGGCCCTCCTACGAGCAGTACTTC. Its translation is CASSPYQGPSYEQYF.

The CDR3 region is CASIRGWGGADTQYF. The CDR3 DNA sequence: TGTGCCAGCATCCGAGGTTGGGGGGGGGCAGATACGCAGTATTTT. J is TRBJ2-3 and V is TRBV27; 7 bases are a match to TRBD2. This CDR3 is built from 15 residues. J was trimmed by 4 bases and V by 7 bases; bases with no gene match: 11. Germline V gene data show CDR1 as MNHEY and CDR2 as SMNVEV (reference sequence).

Ten or more counts support this clonotype. The rearrangement links TRBV7-9 to TRBJ2-7, with D unresolved. V gave up 6 bases and J gave up 0 bases, with 9 bases separating them. The CDR3 is 13 amino acids. Germline V gene data show CDR1 as SEHNR and CDR2 as FQNEAQ (reference sequence). For the CDR3, the DNA is TGTGCCAGCAGTGGGTTTACCTCCTACGAGCAGTACTTC. As protein: CASSGFTSYEQYF.

This clonotype was observed many times. This chain's CDR3 is CASSYSGVDGGYTF. The CDR3 DNA follows: TGTGCCAGCAGTTACTCAGGGGTTGATGGGGGCTACACCTTC. This rearrangement joins TRBV6-5 to TRBJ1-2, with TRBD1 as a possible D gene (5 bases). CDR3 length: 14 residues. CDR1 is MNHEY, CDR2 SVGAGI, per germline. Trimming took 0 bases from V and 8 from J, leaving 13 bases between them.

This clonotype was counted between two and nine times. The V and J genes are TRBV7-2 and TRBJ2-3, with no clear D. The V and J ends lost 5 bases and 6 bases respectively, with 9 bases between them. The CDR3 has 12 residues. Germline V gene data show CDR1 as SGHTA and CDR2 as FQGNSA. CDR3 sequence reads: CASSVQRDTQYF. Here the CDR3 DNA reads TGTGCCAGCAGCGTCCAGAGGGATACGCAGTATTTT. Complete variable domain (other parts from reference TRBV7-2 and TRBJ2-3): GAGVSQSPSNKVTEKGKDVELRCDPISGHTALYWYRQSLGQGLEFLIYFQGNSAPDKSGLPSDRFSAERTGGSVSTLTIQRTQQEDSAVYLCASSVQRDTQYFGPGTRLTVL.

The chain joins TRBV12-3 or TRBV12-4 to TRBJ2-3, with 7 bases aligning to TRBD2. CDR3 length equals 16 residues. V dropped 7 bases and J dropped 3; count of bases not matched to a gene: 13. The CDR3 sequence: CASTRRSGATTDTQYF. As DNA, the CDR3 is TGTGCCAGCACCCGACGCAGCGGGGCGACAACAGATACGCAGTATTTT.

This clonotype was found many times. The V gene is TRBV6-5, the J gene TRBJ1-3; the D is unclear. Germline V lookup: CDR1 MNHEY, CDR2 SVGAGI. V lost 4 bases to trimming and J lost 0 bases, with 13 bases between them. The CDR3 covers 16 residues. In DNA, the CDR3 is TGTGCCAGCAGTTTTACCTACGGCAGCTCTGGAAACACCATATATTTT. It translates to CASSFTYGSSGNTIYF.

This clonotype was seen many times. The rearrangement links TRBV7-9 to TRBJ1-4, with 11 bases aligning to TRBD1. The ends lost 5 bases at V and 8 bases at J; junction bases unmatched: 4. The CDR3 totals 14 residues. Germline CDR1 SEHNR, CDR2 FQNEAQ (reference sequence). The CDR3 DNA follows: TGTGCCAGCAGCACGGGACAGGGGGACGAAAAACTGTTTTTT. Protein sequence: CASSTGQGDEKLFF.